This TCR beta chain was recorded in a study of T cell repertoires in cytomegalovirus infection. Trimming shortened V by 0 bases and J by 0 bases, and 9 bases separated the two germline ends. Germline CDR1 is MNHEY and CDR2 is SVGEGT. The CDR3 consists of 17 residues. Via MiXCR, TCRdb re-called the reads, giving one row per CDR3 protein. The data contain about 480,000 distinct CDR3 sequences, 30% to 40% of them singletons. A remark on this clonotype: Its antigen is unidentified.

The chain carries TRBV6-2 or TRBV6-3 and TRBJ2-6; D unresolved. The sample consisted of cultured PBMCs, taken from culture after CMV antigen stimulation. This clonotype originated in a human donor in good health (CMV status not recorded). Some clones in this sample may be carry-over from other donors' samples. The CDR3 sequence: CASSYSSAFSGANVLTF. The CDR3 DNA reads as TGTGCCAGCAGTTACTCCTCGGCGTTCTCTGGGGCCAACGTCCTGACTTTC.